A single sample is the source of the 24 T cell receptor beta chains below, sequenced in a study of blood T cell repertoires in COVID-19. Repertoires were generated with immunoSEQ multiplex PCR, while TCRdb's copy carries only in-frame clones and drops some. The sample contains around 130,000 clones, roughly 84% of which appear only once. Sequenced sample: peripheral blood. These receptors all stem from a man between 60 and 70 years old with acute or convalescent COVID-19.

The chain joins TRBV28 to TRBJ2-1, with TRBD2 matching 9 bases. Germline lookup yields CDR1 MDHEN and CDR2 SYDVKM. J lost 0 bases, V lost 4 bases, and 4 bases had no gene match. This CDR3 has 16 residues. The CDR3 sequence: CASSYISGSSYNEQFF. The CDR3 bases are TGTGCCAGCAGTTATATTAGCGGGAGCTCCTACAATGAGCAGTTCTTC.

A note on this clone: In the same sample, other DNA sequences code for this CDR3. V and J are TRBV19 and TRBJ1-5; 11 nucleotides match TRBD1. J gave up 4 bases and V 7 bases, and 3 bases lay outside the gene matches. The germline V gene encodes CDR1 LNHDA and CDR2 SQIVND (reference sequence). The CDR3 runs to 14 residues. The CDR3 DNA follows: TGTGCCAGTACCGGGACAGGGGGTAATCAGCCCCAGCATTTT. Amino acids: CASTGTGGNQPQHF. Looking up the rest from reference TRBV19 and TRBJ1-5 gives the full variable domain: DGGITQSPKYLFRKEGQNVTLSCEQNLNHDAMYWYRQDPGQGLRLIYYSQIVNDFQKGDIAEGYSVSREKKESFPLTVTSAQKNPTAFYLCASTGTGGNQPQHFGDGTRLSIL.

The chain carries TRBV7-6 and TRBJ1-1; possibly TRBD1 for D (6 bases). V was cut by 5 bases and J by 4 bases, with 20 bases left in between. The CDR3 runs 16 residues. Germline lookup yields CDR1 SGHVS and CDR2 FNYEAQ. The CDR3, as DNA: TGTGCCAGCAGCAAACGGGACACGGGCTGGGGCACTGAAGCTTTCTTT. The encoded protein is CASSKRDTGWGTEAFF.

The chain recombines TRBV12-3 or TRBV12-4 with TRBJ1-2, with D hard to call. V shed 10 bases and J shed 7 bases, with 13 bases lying between them. This CDR3 is built from 11 residues. The CDR3 loop is CANSPSGGYTF. The CDR3, as DNA: TGTGCCAACTCCCCCTCTGGTGGCTACACCTTC.

V usage is TRBV7-9 and J usage is TRBJ2-7; TRBD2 might be the D (6 bases). Germline CDR1 SEHNR, CDR2 FQNEAQ (reference sequence). V was clipped by 2 bases and J by 4 bases, with 18 bases between them. This CDR3 has 16 amino acids. CDR3: CASSLTLRGDVYEQYF. CDR3 DNA sequence: TGTGCCAGCAGCTTAACCCTGCGCGGGGACGTATACGAGCAGTACTTC.

To note about this clone: At one of its ends the junction is not consistent with the germline gene, which may arise from a read error. The chain combines TRBV13 with TRBJ2-5; D call uncertain. The CDR3 loop spans 14 amino acids. Germline V gene sequence: CDR1 PRHDT, CDR2 FYEKMQ (reference sequence). The DNA of the CDR3 is TGTGCCAGCAGCTTACCAGGTACCCAAGGGACCCAGTACTTC. This translates into CASSLPGTQGTQYF.

The chain couples TRBV5-1 to TRBJ2-2; D uncertain. V gave up 4 bases and J gave up 4 bases, with 8 bases separating them. Germline CDR1 SGHRS, CDR2 YFSETQ. CDR3 length: 13 residues. The CDR3: CASSITVTGELFF. Written as DNA, the CDR3 is TGCGCCAGCAGCATCACAGTCACCGGGGAGCTGTTTTTT.

The chain recombines TRBV5-1 with TRBJ2-1; 10 bases line up with TRBD2. With V trimmed by 2 bases and J by 7 bases, 3 bases remained unmatched. The CDR3 length is 14 residues. Germline V CDR1 and CDR2: SGHRS, YFSETQ. CDR3 sequence: CASSLVAGGNEQFF. CDR3 DNA: TGCGCCAGCAGCTTAGTAGCGGGAGGAAATGAGCAGTTCTTC.

The rearrangement uses TRBV14 and TRBJ2-3, with TRBD2 identical over 11 bases. Trimming took 3 bases from V and 0 from J; bases not matched to a gene: 5. The CDR3 contains 17 residues. Germline V lookup: CDR1 SGHDN, CDR2 FVKESK. The CDR3 coding sequence is TGTGCCAGCAGCCAGGACTTAGCGGGAGGGAGCACAGATACGCAGTATTTT. Amino acids: CASSQDLAGGSTDTQYF.

This clone was seen a few times. The chain has TRBV4-2 and TRBJ2-2; D might be TRBD2 (5 bases). The CDR3 covers 15 residues. Trimming took off 0 bases at V and 6 bases at J, with 11 bases between the two ends. The germline gives CDR1 LGHNA, CDR2 YNFKEQ. CDR3 bases: TGTGCCAGCAGCCAAGAAAGCGAGAGGGCCGGGGAGCTGTTTTTT. It codes for CASSQESERAGELFF.

The chain carries TRBV19 and TRBJ2-2; no clear D gene. V dropped 8 bases and J dropped 2 bases, with 9 bases sitting between them. The germline gives CDR1 LNHDA, CDR2 SQIVND (reference sequence). There are 13 residues in the CDR3. CDR3 sequence (DNA): TGTGCCAGTCTCACACATAACACCGGGGAGCTGTTTTTT. It translates to CASLTHNTGELFF.

The chain employs TRBV10-3 and TRBJ2-1; TRBD2 matches 12 bases. V gave up 6 bases and J gave up 5 bases; unmatched junction bases: 2. The CDR3 is 14 residues long. CDR1 and CDR2 (germline): ENHRY, SYGVKD. The CDR3 is CAISRLAGDNEQFF. The CDR3 DNA reads as TGTGCCATCAGCCGACTAGCGGGAGACAATGAGCAGTTCTTC.

The rearrangement uses TRBV7-9 and TRBJ2-3, with 11 nucleotides matching TRBD1. The CDR3 loop spans 18 amino acids. Germline lookup yields CDR1 SEHNR and CDR2 FQNEAQ (reference sequence). The ends lost 5 bases at V and 4 bases at J; junction bases unmatched: 14. CDR3 region: CASSVWVGGTGGADTQYF. The CDR3 coding sequence is TGTGCCAGCAGCGTGTGGGTCGGCGGGACAGGGGGGGCAGATACGCAGTATTTT.

With regard to this clone: Other DNA sequences within the sample encode an identical CDR3. The genes are TRBV5-5 and TRBJ2-7; no firm D call. V dropped 1 base and J dropped 0 bases, with 5 bases sitting between them. Germline V gene data show CDR1 as SGHKS and CDR2 as YYEKEE (reference sequence). The CDR3 length is 13 residues. CDR3 sequence (DNA): TGTGCCAGCAGCTTGACCAGCTCCTACGAGCAGTACTTC. Protein: CASSLTSSYEQYF. The full variable domain, rest sourced from reference TRBV5-5 and TRBJ2-7, is DAGVTQSPTHLIKTRGQQVTLRCSPISGHKSVSWYQQVLGQGPQFIFQYYEKEERGRGNFPDRFSARQFPNYSSELNVNALLLGDSALYLCASSLTSSYEQYFGPGTRLTVT.

This chain connects TRBV28 to TRBJ2-7, with 14 bases aligning to TRBD2. V gave up 4 bases and J gave up 4 bases; unmatched junction bases: 6. The germline V gene has CDR1 MDHEN and CDR2 SYDVKM. This CDR3 region has 16 residues. CDR3 region: CASSSRLAGGPYEQYF. The CDR3 bases are TGTGCCAGCAGTTCCCGACTAGCGGGAGGGCCGTACGAGCAGTACTTC.

The CDR3 DNA follows: TGTGCCAGTAGTATGAGGAGAGGGGGCGCAGAGACCCAGTACTTC. Its translation: CASSMRRGGAETQYF. This chain joins TRBV19 and TRBJ2-5; 7 bases are a match to TRBD1. Trimming took 3 bases from V and 4 from J; bases not matched to a gene: 8. The CDR3 sequence is 15 residues long. Germline values: CDR1 LNHDA, CDR2 SQIVND (reference sequence).

V and J are TRBV5-1 and TRBJ1-4; D is possibly TRBD1 (6 bases). CDR3 length equals 14 residues. CDR1 SGHRS and CDR2 YFSETQ come from the germline V gene. V lost 4 bases, J lost 5 bases, and 12 bases lay in between. The CDR3 spells CASSPDSKNEKLFF. As DNA, the CDR3 is TGCGCCAGCAGCCCGGACAGCAAGAATGAAAAACTGTTTTTT.

The genes are TRBV10-3 and TRBJ1-1, with D possibly TRBD1 on 5 matching bases. Trimming removed 0 bases at V and 3 bases at J, with 8 bases between. Germline CDR1 and CDR2: ENHRY and SYGVKD. The CDR3 sequence is 14 residues long. In nucleotides, the CDR3 is TGTGCCATCAGTGAGTCGAACAGGCACACTGAAGCTTTCTTT. Protein: CAISESNRHTEAFF.

The CDR3 loop reads CASSPLYREGSYEQYF. The CDR3 DNA reads TGTGCCAGCTCACCACTGTACAGGGAGGGATCCTACGAGCAGTACTTC. The chain joins TRBV18 to TRBJ2-7; D perhaps matches TRBD2 (7 bases). Trimming cost V 1 base and J 1 base, with 14 bases left between them. Per germline, CDR1 KGHSH and CDR2 LQKENI. This CDR3 has 16 residues.

V usage is TRBV29-1 and J usage is TRBJ1-2; maybe TRBD1 (6 bases). The V and J ends lost 3 bases and 5 bases respectively, with 13 bases between them. The CDR3 has 13 residues. Germline loops: CDR1 SQVTM, CDR2 ANQGSEA. The CDR3, as DNA: TGCAGCGTTGAGGACAGCTCCAATTATGGCTACACCTTC. Residues: CSVEDSSNYGYTF. The full variable domain, in which reference TRBV29-1 and TRBJ1-2 provide the parts outside the CDR3, is SAVISQKPSRDICQRGTSLTIQCQVDSQVTMMFWYRQQPGQSLTLIATANQGSEATYESGFVIDKFPISRPNLTFSTLTVSNMSPEDSSIYLCSVEDSSNYGYTFGSGTRLTVV.

With respect to this clone: Other DNA sequences in this sample translate to the same CDR3. The J gene is TRBJ1-2, the V gene TRBV4-3; D gene unclear. Trimming took 3 bases from V and 5 from J, leaving 16 bases between them. The CDR3 extends over 15 amino acids. The germline V gene encodes CDR1 LGHNA and CDR2 YSLEER. CDR3 region: CASSQLDSGGYGYTF. The CDR3 DNA is TGCGCCAGCAGCCAGTTGGACTCCGGAGGTTATGGCTACACCTTC.

The CDR3 coding sequence is TGTGCCAGCAGCTCTCCGGGACTGCCGGAAAAACTGTTTTTT. It encodes CASSSPGLPEKLFF. This chain joins TRBV5-6 and TRBJ1-4; D might be TRBD1 (5 bases). The CDR3 covers 14 residues. Germline V gene sequence: CDR1 SGHDT, CDR2 YYEEEE. V dropped 3 bases and J dropped 8 bases, with 14 bases sitting between them.

The V call is TRBV27, the J call TRBJ2-7, with D perhaps matching TRBD2 (6 bases). Looked up from germline, CDR1 is MNHEY and CDR2 is SMNVEV (reference sequence). V was cut by 7 bases and J by 6 bases, with 19 bases left in between. The length of the CDR3 is 14 residues. The chain's CDR3 is CASNTGVAASEQYF. CDR3 coding DNA: TGTGCCAGCAACACGGGAGTAGCTGCCAGCGAGCAGTACTTC.

The chain combines TRBV9 with TRBJ2-7, with TRBD1 identical over 9 bases. The trim removed 0 bases at V and 4 bases at J, leaving 5 bases unmatched. There are 15 residues in the CDR3. In germline, CDR1 is SGDLS, CDR2 YYNGEE. The CDR3 region has the DNA TGTGCCAGCAGCGTAGAACAGGGGGCGACGTACGAGCAGTACTTC. Protein product: CASSVEQGATYEQYF.